This T cell receptor beta chain is drawn from a study of regulatory T cells in long-lasting Graves disease. Sequencing libraries for TCR beta were prepared with iRepertoire HTBI primers and Arm-PCR of CDR3 regions. Via MiXCR, TCRdb re-called the multiplex PCR reads, giving one row per CDR3 protein. The data hold some 400,000 distinct CDR3 sequences, with 15% observed a single time. The germline V gene has CDR1 LNHDA and CDR2 SQIVND (reference sequence). Deletions cut 1 base from V and 6 bases from J, with 7 bases between. This CDR3 comprises 13 residues. Described time point: newly diagnosed GD, antithyroid drugs for less than 3 months. After RNA was extracted from PBMCs, the TCR library was made from it. Note on this clonotype: Its antigen is currently unknown.

Study findings and constraints: Persistent-disease Graves' patients showed less TCR diversity than new cases.

These data also featured in a second study, about T cells in Graves' hyperthyroidism and ophthalmopathy. In that study: Most thyroid clonotypes expanded above 0.001 appeared in blood too.

The material was peripheral blood mononuclear cells (PBMCs), obtained at new diagnosis, from a patient treated with antithyroid drugs. The rearrangement links TRBV19 to TRBJ2-1; maybe TRBD1 (5 bases). The sequence came from a woman in her twenties or thirties with Graves disease. The CDR3 protein is CASSIAGINEQFF. DNA of the CDR3: TGTGCCAGTAGTATAGCAGGGATCAATGAGCAGTTCTTC.